The 23 T cell receptor beta chains below were found in one sample sequenced in a study of blood T cells in healthy people across ages. Primers used in a second PCR of about 6 to 11 cycles were a sample-barcoded 5' primer and a J-beta primer mix. TCRdb passed the 5' RACE reads through MiXCR, listing each CDR3 protein once. The sample comprises 1.5 million to 2 million distinct CDR3 sequences, around 48% of which are singletons, and less than 2.5% rests with the top ten. Input material: blood. The receptors here all came from a woman between 35 and 50 years old in good health.

This rearrangement joins TRBV2 to TRBJ2-7, with 10 bases aligning to TRBD2. Germline trimming cut 6 bases from V and 2 bases from J; bases unmatched to any gene: 4. CDR3 length: 14 amino acids. Germline assignment: CDR1 SNHLY and CDR2 FYNNEI. The CDR3 region has the DNA TGTGCCAGCAGGCAAGCGGGGGGGACCTACGAGCAGTACTTC. Protein product: CASRQAGGTYEQYF.

This clonotype was detected a few times. The chain links TRBV28 to TRBJ2-3; no firm D call. Per germline, CDR1 MDHEN and CDR2 SYDVKM. V was clipped by 8 bases and J by 5 bases, with 11 bases between them. This CDR3 region has 12 residues. CDR3 DNA: TGTGCCAGCCTTAGTCAAGGAGATACGCAGTATTTT. This encodes CASLSQGDTQYF.

The chain recombines TRBV7-2 with TRBJ2-5; 10 nucleotides line up with TRBD2. From germline, CDR1 is SGHTA and CDR2 FQGNSA. V lost 1 base, J lost 5 bases, and 13 bases stayed unmatched. CDR3 length equals 18 residues. In DNA, the CDR3 is TGTGCCAGCAGCTTAGTCTCTAGCGGGGGCTTCACCGGGGAGACCCAGTACTTC. Amino acid sequence: CASSLVSSGGFTGETQYF.

The V call is TRBV27, the J call TRBJ2-1, with D possibly matching TRBD1 (6 bases). Germline V gives CDR1 MNHEY, CDR2 SMNVEV (reference sequence). The CDR3 is 15 residues long. The ends were cut back, 1 base at V and 8 bases at J, with 15 bases in the middle. The CDR3 DNA sequence: TGTGCCAGCAGTTTATACAGGGTCCTTCGGGATGAGCAGTTCTTC. Residues: CASSLYRVLRDEQFF.

This clonotype was counted a few times. This chain connects TRBV2 to TRBJ2-5; D remains ambiguous. The CDR3 has 14 amino acids. V gave up 2 bases and J gave up 2 bases, with 9 bases separating them. CDR1 and CDR2 (germline): SNHLY, FYNNEI. CDR3 amino acids: CASSENFLQETQYF. Here the CDR3 DNA reads TGTGCCAGCAGTGAAAATTTCCTTCAAGAGACCCAGTACTTC.

The gene calls are TRBV29-1 and TRBJ1-4; D gene ambiguous. The germline V gene has CDR1 SQVTM and CDR2 ANQGSEA. The V end lost 4 bases, the J end lost 8 bases, and 11 bases lay between the germline ends. The CDR3 has 12 residues. The CDR3 bases are TGCAGCGTTGGGGCCCCTGGAGAAAAACTGTTTTTT. It codes for CSVGAPGEKLFF. Using reference TRBV29-1 and TRBJ1-4 for the parts outside the CDR3, the full variable domain is SAVISQKPSRDICQRGTSLTIQCQVDSQVTMMFWYRQQPGQSLTLIATANQGSEATYESGFVIDKFPISRPNLTFSTLTVSNMSPEDSSIYLCSVGAPGEKLFFGSGTQLSVL.

This clonotype has ten or more counts. V and J are TRBV7-2 and TRBJ2-7; D is uncertain. This CDR3 region has 14 residues. From germline, CDR1 is SGHTA and CDR2 FQGNSA. V shed 1 base and J shed 2 bases, with 9 bases lying between them. CDR3 DNA sequence: TGTGCCAGCAGCTTAGATCCGAGCACCTACGAGCAGTACTTC. Translated, it gives CASSLDPSTYEQYF.

The chain uses TRBV20-1 and TRBJ2-3; D is unresolved. CDR1 is DFQATT and CDR2 is SNEGSKA in the germline V gene (reference sequence). The V end lost 6 bases, the J end lost 0 bases, and 13 bases lay between the germline ends. The CDR3 is 14 amino acids. Here the CDR3 DNA reads TGCAGTGCCACTACTTTATCTAGCACAGATACGCAGTATTTT. Protein product: CSATTLSSTDTQYF.

This clonotype turned up a few times. The chain is built from TRBV20-1 and TRBJ1-2; a possible D gene is TRBD1 (6 bases). V gave up 3 bases and J gave up 1 base, with 15 bases separating them. This CDR3 comprises 15 residues. The V gene's germline CDR1 is DFQATT and CDR2 SNEGSKA (reference sequence). Here the CDR3 reads CSASHLRGNNYGYTF. In DNA form, the CDR3 reads TGCAGTGCTAGTCACTTGAGGGGGAATAACTATGGCTACACCTTC.

CDR3: CASSLYGYTEAFF. In DNA, the CDR3 is TGTGCCAGCAGCTTATACGGTTACACTGAAGCTTTCTTT. The V gene is TRBV7-2, the J gene TRBJ1-1, with D hard to call. CDR1 is SGHTA and CDR2 is FQGNSA in the germline V gene. CDR3 length equals 13 residues. Trimming took 2 bases from V and 3 from J, leaving 7 bases between them.

The chain has TRBV9 and TRBJ1-1, with no clear D. Germline CDR1 is SGDLS and CDR2 is YYNGEE. The V end lost 3 bases, the J end lost 3 bases, and 9 bases lay between the germline ends. The CDR3 sequence is 13 residues long. The CDR3 region has the DNA TGTGCCAGCAGCGCCCTAAGGGACACTGAAGCTTTCTTT. This gives the protein CASSALRDTEAFF. Complete variable domain (other parts from reference TRBV9 and TRBJ1-1): DSGVTQTPKHLITATGQRVTLRCSPRSGDLSVYWYQQSLDQGLQFLIQYYNGEERAKGNILERFSAQQFPDLHSELNLSSLELGDSALYFCASSALRDTEAFFGQGTRLTVV.

This clonotype appeared many times. This chain joins TRBV5-1 and TRBJ2-1; 9 nucleotides match TRBD1. The CDR3 runs 14 residues. The V and J ends lost 8 bases and 4 bases, in that order; junction bases with no gene match: 7. Germline loops: CDR1 SGHRS, CDR2 YFSETQ. The CDR3, as DNA: TGCGCCAGTGAGGGACAGGGACTATACAATGAGCAGTTCTTC. This sequence encodes CASEGQGLYNEQFF.

The chain has TRBV20-1 and TRBJ1-2, with 7 nucleotides matching TRBD1. This CDR3 spans 14 amino acids. Germline CDR1 is DFQATT and CDR2 is SNEGSKA (reference sequence). The V and J ends lost 4 bases and 8 bases, in that order; junction bases with no gene match: 13. CDR3 DNA: TGCAGTGCTAATCGCGGAACAGGGGCCGGCGGCTACACCTTC. It specifies CSANRGTGAGGYTF.

V is TRBV6-2 or TRBV6-3 and J is TRBJ2-1, with 12 bases aligning to TRBD1. The CDR3 is 23 residues long. Germline-derived CDR1 and CDR2 are MNHEY and SVGEGT. Trimming took 4 bases from V and 0 from J; bases not matched to a gene: 22. DNA of the CDR3: TGTGCCAGCAGTTCCACCCACGGGGACAGGGGGCTGGGAAAGGGGGGCTCCTACAATGAGCAGTTCTTC. This translates into CASSSTHGDRGLGKGGSYNEQFF.

A single count supports this clonotype. This CDR3 is CATISRDKNTGELFF. For the CDR3, the DNA is TGTGCCACGATCTCCCGGGACAAGAACACCGGGGAGCTGTTTTTT. The chain is built from TRBV28 and TRBJ2-2; D possibly corresponds to TRBD1 (6 bases). The length of the CDR3 is 15 residues. Germline V gives CDR1 MDHEN, CDR2 SYDVKM. V lost 10 bases and J lost 1, with 16 bases in between.

The rearrangement uses TRBV5-5 and TRBJ2-5, with no clear D. In germline, CDR1 is SGHKS, CDR2 YYEKEE (reference sequence). This CDR3 is 13 amino acids long. V lost 3 bases and J 1 base, leaving 7 bases between the germline ends. The CDR3 reads CASSWASQETQYF. The CDR3 DNA is TGTGCCAGCAGCTGGGCCAGCCAAGAGACCCAGTACTTC.

This clonotype was recorded a few times. Germline is not matched at one junction end, which may reflect a read error. The chain employs TRBV6-1 and TRBJ2-5, with 7 bases identical to TRBD1. This CDR3 has 14 residues. Germline V CDR1 and CDR2: MNHNS, SASEGT. Here the CDR3 reads CASSENRGQGTQYF. The CDR3 DNA follows: TGTGCCAGCAGTGAAAACAGGGGCCAAGGGACCCAGTACTTC.

The gene calls are TRBV6-5 and TRBJ2-4, with D possibly TRBD2 on 5 matching bases. V was cut by 5 bases and J by 11 bases, with 22 bases left in between. Germline assignment: CDR1 MNHEY and CDR2 SVGAGI. This CDR3 is 15 amino acids long. CDR3 loop: CASSTKRHASTFQYF. The CDR3 DNA reads as TGTGCCAGCAGTACGAAAAGACACGCTAGCACCTTTCAGTACTTC.

The chain recombines TRBV4-1 with TRBJ2-1; TRBD2 matches at 16 bases. There are 19 residues in the CDR3. V lost 3 bases to trimming and J lost 7 bases; unmatched junction nucleotides: 12. The germline V gene has CDR1 MGHRA and CDR2 YSYEKL. In nucleotides, the CDR3 is TGCGCCAGCAGCCATCCGGGACTAGCGGGGGGGCCCTCGAGAAATGAGCAGTTCTTC. This gives the protein CASSHPGLAGGPSRNEQFF.

This clonotype appeared a few times. This chain's CDR3 is CAISETGWPRDSATDTQYF. The CDR3 nucleotides are TGTGCCATCAGTGAGACCGGCTGGCCCCGGGACAGTGCCACAGATACGCAGTATTTT. V and J are TRBV10-3 and TRBJ2-3; 7 bases fit TRBD1. The CDR3 has 19 residues. The junction had 16 bases not matched to a gene; V was cut back by 2 bases and J by 2 bases. CDR1 and CDR2 (germline): ENHRY, SYGVKD.

This clonotype was observed a handful of times. This chain links TRBV29-1 with TRBJ2-3; TRBD2 aligns across 13 bases. Trimming removed 5 bases from V and 6 bases from J; junction bases left unmatched: 8. Germline V gene data show CDR1 as SQVTM and CDR2 as ANQGSEA. CDR3 length: 15 amino acids. CDR3 bases: TGCAGCGTTACTACTAGCGGGGGGGCCGTGGATACGCAGTATTTT. Translation: CSVTTSGGAVDTQYF.

This clonotype came up a few times. CDR3 amino acids: CASSLVLQSNQPQHF. The DNA of the CDR3 is TGTGCCAGCAGCTTAGTGTTGCAGAGCAATCAGCCCCAGCATTTT. The rearrangement uses TRBV7-2 and TRBJ1-5; no clear D. Trimming removed 1 base at V and 1 base at J, with 8 bases between. The CDR3 length is 15 residues. The germline CDR1 and CDR2 sequences are SGHTA and FQGNSA. Combining the CDR3 with reference TRBV7-2 and TRBJ1-5 gives the whole variable domain GAGVSQSPSNKVTEKGKDVELRCDPISGHTALYWYRQSLGQGLEFLIYFQGNSAPDKSGLPSDRFSAERTGGSVSTLTIQRTQQEDSAVYLCASSLVLQSNQPQHFGDGTRLSIL.

The chain couples TRBV4-3 to TRBJ2-7; D might be TRBD2 (6 bases). Deletions cut 1 base from V and 7 bases from J, with 14 bases between. Germline CDR1 is LGHNA and CDR2 is YSLEER. The CDR3 contains 14 residues. CDR3 region: CASSQARAGNEQYF. The CDR3 bases are TGCGCCAGCAGCCAAGCCCGAGCGGGTAATGAGCAGTACTTC.